This T cell receptor beta chain was captured in a study of T cells after yellow fever vaccination. Template switching with 5'RACE generated the TCR cDNA and added a universal primer site and UMIs. TCRdb itself ran the 5' RACE reads through MiXCR, one entry per CDR3 protein. The sample records hundreds of thousands of distinct CDR3 sequences, 4.1% being singletons. Whole-study results and caveats: The booster response re-showed most primary clones: roughly 97% CD4, around 87% CD8.

There are a few counts of this clonotype. The antigen is unknown. Germline-derived CDR1 and CDR2 are DFQATT and SNEGSKA (reference sequence). This CDR3 contains 14 residues. Between the trimmed V and J ends, which lost 1 base and 3 bases, there was a span of 13 bases. J is TRBJ2-7 and V is TRBV20-1; perhaps TRBD2 as D (5 bases). The clonotype comes from a man between 18 and 29 years old who received the YFV17D yellow fever vaccine. The specimen was PBMCs, collected 5 days after the yellow fever booster vaccination. CDR3 nucleotide sequence: TGCAGTGCTAGAGCGGGAACTTCGCGCTACGAGCAGTACGTC. The encoded protein is CSARAGTSRYEQYV.